This T cell receptor beta chain stems from a study of human T cells and chemical hapten exposure (dated by TCRdb to the early 2020s). With regard to the full study: For sensitization, 2% DPC in acetone was applied to a roughly 2 cm by roughly 2 cm area of upper inner arm skin. Patients additionally received weekly therapeutic DPC doses to the scalp throughout the approximately 24-week study period. Patch testing was performed on the upper back with Finn chambers containing 0.01% DPC, and the patch tests were scored after 6 days according to International Contact Dermatitis Research Group standards. Alopecia areata with under or over 50% scalp involvement, alopecia totalis and alopecia universalis were represented in the patient cohort, which was mostly female. Libraries were pooled for sequencing, and variation in per-sample TCR yields was attributed mainly to small differences in library volumes within the pool. Peripheral blood TCR repertoire changes were tracked in vivo in alopecia patients during primary and secondary sensitization to the hapten diphenylcyclopropenone (DPC). Patient blood was sampled pre-sensitization (week 0) and at 2, 6 and about 24 weeks after DPC sensitization. Blood for TCR sequencing was provided by twenty-nine alopecia patients at one to four time points (pre-sensitization, 2, 6 and 24 weeks). Both TCR alpha and TCR beta chains were sequenced from each blood RNA sample.

Points the paper makes about the study in general: Patch test score correlated positively with the number of PT1 expanded TCRs, reaching significance at thresholds 8, 16 and 32 but not at 4. The number of TCRs above 1 in 1000 frequency did not change with DPC sensitization; there was no evidence of global repertoire structure alterations. Compared with pre-sensitization or healthy control sets, expanded TCRs formed significantly more large CDR3 similarity clusters, which is consistent with antigen-driven responses. Repeated subsampling changed both the strength of the expansion versus patch-test correlation and the threshold at which the correlation became significant. Because every patient had alopecia, a presumed autoimmune disease, the patients' immune response might differ from that of healthy individuals.

Measured from the cysteine to the phenylalanine, the CDR3 is 16 residues long. The kept DNA is CDR3 alone, 48 bases in frame from the first base. V is pruned by 0 bases and J by 8 bases, leaving 10 bases of the junction without a gene match. The germline V gene specifies MNHEY as CDR1 and SVGAGI as CDR2. Library preparation employed RACE. The sequencer listed for this sample is NextSeq 500. Library preparation attached unique molecular identifiers to individual cDNA molecules for quantitative, reproducible TCR counting. As for the original processing: The median number of TCRs per sample was roughly 100,000, ranging from roughly 20,000 to 700,000. V, J and CDR3 annotation of the TCR reads was performed with the Decombinator software suite. For PS versus PT1 abundance plots, all samples were subsampled to the same number of TCRs (28,000). Expanded TCRs were defined as absent before sensitization and observed at least eight times at the 2-week time point. The public reads were run again by TCRdb, first through fastp at Q25 and then through MiXCR, and only productive beta chains were kept. Each CDR3 protein gets just one entry, which takes the most common genes and DNA from the rows behind it. The V and J calls were not made by the authors but by TCRdb's processing. This sample comprises about 30,000 distinct CDR3 sequences, about 9.4% of them detected only once. The ten largest make up 27% of the sample.

This sample's time point label indicates: pre-sensitization, week 0. The label giving this sample's treatment or condition can be read as: therapeutic diphenylcyclopropenone sensitization with weekly scalp DPC. Total RNA was extracted from unfractionated whole blood that had been collected in Tempus Blood RNA tubes. At every patch-test visit, the blood draw took place before the patch test was put on. To be eligible, patients had to be aged 18 to 70, diagnosed with alopecia and judged suitable for DPC therapy, while pregnant patients were excluded. This clonotype was observed a handful of times. Its specific antigen is unknown. The record has no base qualities; no much larger clone is one base away.

The chain is encoded by TRBV6-5 joined to TRBJ2-1; TRBD2 agrees with 7 junctional bases. The source material was whole blood, sampled in connection with sensitization to the hapten diphenylcyclopropenone (DPC). The clonotype comes from a man in his forties or fifties with alopecia areata. Some clones in this sample may be carry-over from other donors' samples. The CDR3 region reads CASSYSGGGPVDEQFF. The nucleotide sequence reads as follows: TGTGCCAGCAGTTACTCGGGGGGAGGGCCGGTGGATGAGCAGTTCTTC.